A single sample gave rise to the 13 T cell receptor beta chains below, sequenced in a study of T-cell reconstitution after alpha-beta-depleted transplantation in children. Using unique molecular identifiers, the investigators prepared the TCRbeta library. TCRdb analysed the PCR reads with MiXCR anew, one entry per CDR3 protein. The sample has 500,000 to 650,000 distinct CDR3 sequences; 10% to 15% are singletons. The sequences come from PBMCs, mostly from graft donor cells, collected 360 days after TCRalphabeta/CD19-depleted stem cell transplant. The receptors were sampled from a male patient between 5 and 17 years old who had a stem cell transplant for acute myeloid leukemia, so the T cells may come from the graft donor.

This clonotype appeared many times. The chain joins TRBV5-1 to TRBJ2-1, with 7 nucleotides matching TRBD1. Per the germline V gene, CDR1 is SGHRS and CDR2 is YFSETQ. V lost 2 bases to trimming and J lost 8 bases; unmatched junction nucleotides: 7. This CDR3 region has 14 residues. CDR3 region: CASSLKGQSHEQFF. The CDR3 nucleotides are TGCGCCAGCAGCTTAAAGGGACAGAGCCATGAGCAGTTCTTC. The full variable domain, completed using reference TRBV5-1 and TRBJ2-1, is KAGVTQTPRYLIKTRGQQVTLSCSPISGHRSVSWYQQTPGQGLQFLFEYFSETQRNKGNFPGRFSGRQFSNSRSEMNVSTLELGDSALYLCASSLKGQSHEQFFGPGTRLTVL.

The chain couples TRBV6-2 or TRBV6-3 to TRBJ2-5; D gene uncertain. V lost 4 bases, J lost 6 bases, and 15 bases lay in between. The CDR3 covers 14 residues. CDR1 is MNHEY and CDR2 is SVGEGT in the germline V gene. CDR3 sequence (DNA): TGTGCCAGCAGTTCTCGACTGGCGATGAAGACCCAGTACTTC. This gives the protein CASSSRLAMKTQYF.

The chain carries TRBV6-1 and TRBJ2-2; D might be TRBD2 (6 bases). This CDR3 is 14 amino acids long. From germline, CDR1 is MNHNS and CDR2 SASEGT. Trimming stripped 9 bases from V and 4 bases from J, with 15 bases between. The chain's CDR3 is CASLDLGGTGELFF. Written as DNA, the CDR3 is TGTGCCAGTCTCGACTTGGGGGGCACCGGGGAGCTGTTTTTT.

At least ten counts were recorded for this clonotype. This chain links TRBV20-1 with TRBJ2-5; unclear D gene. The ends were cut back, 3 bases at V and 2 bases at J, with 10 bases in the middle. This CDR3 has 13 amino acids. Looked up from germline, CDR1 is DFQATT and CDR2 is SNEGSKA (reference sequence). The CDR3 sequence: CSASHRQQETQYF. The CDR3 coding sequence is TGCAGTGCTAGCCATAGGCAGCAAGAGACCCAGTACTTC.

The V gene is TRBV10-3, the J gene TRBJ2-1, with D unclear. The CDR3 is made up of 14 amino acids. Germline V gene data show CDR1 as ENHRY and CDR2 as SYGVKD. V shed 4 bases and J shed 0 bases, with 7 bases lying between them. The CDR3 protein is CAISARGSYNEQFF. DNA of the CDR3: TGTGCCATCAGTGCCCGTGGCTCCTACAATGAGCAGTTCTTC.

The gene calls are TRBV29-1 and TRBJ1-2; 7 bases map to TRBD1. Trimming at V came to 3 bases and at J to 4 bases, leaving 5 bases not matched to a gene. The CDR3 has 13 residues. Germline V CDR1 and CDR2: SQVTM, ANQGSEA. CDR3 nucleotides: TGCAGCGTTGAGACAGGGTTCTCCTATGGCTACACCTTC. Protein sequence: CSVETGFSYGYTF.

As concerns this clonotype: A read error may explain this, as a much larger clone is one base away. In DNA, the CDR3 is TGTACCAGCAGTACCTCGGGACTCGAAAAACTGTTTTTT. It yields the protein CTSSTSGLEKLFF. The chain has TRBV28 and TRBJ1-4; the D gene is possibly TRBD1 (5 bases). Germline V gene data show CDR1 as MDHEN and CDR2 as SYDVKM. The length of the CDR3 is 13 residues.

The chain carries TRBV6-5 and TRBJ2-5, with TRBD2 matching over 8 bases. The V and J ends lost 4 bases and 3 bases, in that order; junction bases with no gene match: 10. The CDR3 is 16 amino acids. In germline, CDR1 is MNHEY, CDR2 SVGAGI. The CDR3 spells CASSLFSGTQEETQYF. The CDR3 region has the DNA TGTGCCAGCAGTTTATTTAGCGGGACCCAAGAAGAGACCCAGTACTTC.

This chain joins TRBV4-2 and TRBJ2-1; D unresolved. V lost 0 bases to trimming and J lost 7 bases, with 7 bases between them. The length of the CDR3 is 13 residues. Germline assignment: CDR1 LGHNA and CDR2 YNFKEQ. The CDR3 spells CASSQEGQNEQFF. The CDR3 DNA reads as TGTGCCAGCAGCCAAGAAGGTCAGAATGAGCAGTTCTTC.

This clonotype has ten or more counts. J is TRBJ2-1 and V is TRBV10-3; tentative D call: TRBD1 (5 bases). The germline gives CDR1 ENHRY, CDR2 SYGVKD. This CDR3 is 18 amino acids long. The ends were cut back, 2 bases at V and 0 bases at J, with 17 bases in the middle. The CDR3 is CAISEHLFLGLSYNEQFF. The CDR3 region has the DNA TGTGCCATCAGTGAGCATCTGTTCCTGGGGCTCTCCTACAATGAGCAGTTCTTC.

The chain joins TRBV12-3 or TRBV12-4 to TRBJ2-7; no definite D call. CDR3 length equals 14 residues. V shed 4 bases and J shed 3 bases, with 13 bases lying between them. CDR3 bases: TGTGCCAGCAGTTGGATGGCCCGATACTACGAGCAGTACTTC. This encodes CASSWMARYYEQYF.

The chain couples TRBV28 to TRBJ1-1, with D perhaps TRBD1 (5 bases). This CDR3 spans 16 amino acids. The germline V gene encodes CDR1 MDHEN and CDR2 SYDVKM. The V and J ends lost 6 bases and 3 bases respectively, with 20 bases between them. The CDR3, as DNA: TGTGCCAGCAGCCCCTTACTAGGGCTGGGGGACACTGAAGCTTTCTTT. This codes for CASSPLLGLGDTEAFF.

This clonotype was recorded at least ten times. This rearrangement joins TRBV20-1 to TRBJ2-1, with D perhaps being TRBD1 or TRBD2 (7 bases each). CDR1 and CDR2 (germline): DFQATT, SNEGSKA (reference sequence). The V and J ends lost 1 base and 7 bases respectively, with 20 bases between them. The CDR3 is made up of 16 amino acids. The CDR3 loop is CSARARTRGPSNEQFF. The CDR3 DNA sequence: TGCAGTGCTAGAGCTCGGACTAGGGGGCCGTCTAATGAGCAGTTCTTC.